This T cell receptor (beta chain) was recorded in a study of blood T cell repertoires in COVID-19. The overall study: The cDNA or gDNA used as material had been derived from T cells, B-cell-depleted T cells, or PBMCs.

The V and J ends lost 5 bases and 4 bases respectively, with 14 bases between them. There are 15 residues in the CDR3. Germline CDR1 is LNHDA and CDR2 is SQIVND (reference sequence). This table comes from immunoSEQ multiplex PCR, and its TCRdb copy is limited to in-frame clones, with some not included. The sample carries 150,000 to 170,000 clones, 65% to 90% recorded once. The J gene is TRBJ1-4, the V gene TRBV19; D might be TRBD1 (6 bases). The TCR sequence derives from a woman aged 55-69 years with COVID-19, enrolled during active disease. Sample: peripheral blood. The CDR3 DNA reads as TGTGCCAGTAGTTGGACAGCTCGATATAATGAAAAACTGTTTTTT. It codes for CASSWTARYNEKLFF.